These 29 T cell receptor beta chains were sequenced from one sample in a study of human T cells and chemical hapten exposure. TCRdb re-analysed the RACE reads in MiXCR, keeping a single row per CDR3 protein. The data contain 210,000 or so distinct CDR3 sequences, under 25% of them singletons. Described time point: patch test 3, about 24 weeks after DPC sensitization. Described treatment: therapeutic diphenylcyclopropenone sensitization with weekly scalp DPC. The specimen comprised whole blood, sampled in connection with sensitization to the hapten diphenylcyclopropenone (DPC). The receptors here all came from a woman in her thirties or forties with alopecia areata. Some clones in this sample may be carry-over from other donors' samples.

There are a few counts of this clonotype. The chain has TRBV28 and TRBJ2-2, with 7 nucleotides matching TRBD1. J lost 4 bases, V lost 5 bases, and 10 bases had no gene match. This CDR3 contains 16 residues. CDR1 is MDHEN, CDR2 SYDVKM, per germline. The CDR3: CASSDTRGLGTGELFF. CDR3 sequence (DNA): TGTGCCAGCAGTGATACAAGGGGGCTAGGCACCGGGGAGCTGTTTTTT.

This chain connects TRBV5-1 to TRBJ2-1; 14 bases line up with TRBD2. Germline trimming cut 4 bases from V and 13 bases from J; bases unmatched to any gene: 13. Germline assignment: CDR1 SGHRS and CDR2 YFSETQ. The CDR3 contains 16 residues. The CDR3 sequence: CASSLEPGLAGARQFF. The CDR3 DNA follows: TGCGCCAGCAGCCTAGAACCGGGACTAGCGGGAGCAAGACAGTTCTTC.

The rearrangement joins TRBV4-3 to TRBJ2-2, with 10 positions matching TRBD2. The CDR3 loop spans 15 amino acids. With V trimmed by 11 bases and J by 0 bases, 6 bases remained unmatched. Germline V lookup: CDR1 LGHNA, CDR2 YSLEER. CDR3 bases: TGCGCCGGACAGGGACTAGCGACGAACACCGGGGAGCTGTTTTTT. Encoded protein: CAGQGLATNTGELFF.

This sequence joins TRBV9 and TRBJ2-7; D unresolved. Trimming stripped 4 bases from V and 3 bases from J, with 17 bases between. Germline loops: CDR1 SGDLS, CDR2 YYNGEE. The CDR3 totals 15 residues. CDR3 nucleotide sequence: TGTGCCAGCAGCCCCCGAGAGGCCTACTACTACGAGCAGTACTTC. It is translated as CASSPREAYYYEQYF.

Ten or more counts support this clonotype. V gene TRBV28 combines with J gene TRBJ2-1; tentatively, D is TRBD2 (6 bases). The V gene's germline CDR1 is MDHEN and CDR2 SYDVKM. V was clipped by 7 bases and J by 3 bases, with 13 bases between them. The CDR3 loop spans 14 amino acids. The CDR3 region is CASTPSGVYNEQFF. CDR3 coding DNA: TGTGCCAGCACCCCGTCGGGGGTCTACAATGAGCAGTTCTTC.

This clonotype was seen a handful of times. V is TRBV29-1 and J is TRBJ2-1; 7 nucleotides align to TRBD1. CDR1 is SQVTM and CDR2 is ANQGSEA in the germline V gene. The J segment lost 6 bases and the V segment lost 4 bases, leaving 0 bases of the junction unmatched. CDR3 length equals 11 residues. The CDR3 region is CSVGQGNEQFF. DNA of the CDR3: TGCAGCGTTGGACAGGGCAATGAGCAGTTCTTC.

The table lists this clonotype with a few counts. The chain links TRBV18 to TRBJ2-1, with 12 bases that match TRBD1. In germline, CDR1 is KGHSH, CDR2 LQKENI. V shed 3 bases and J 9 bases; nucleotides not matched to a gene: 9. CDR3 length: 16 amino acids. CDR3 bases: TGTGCCAGCTCACCCACCGGGACAGGGGGCGGTGGTGAGCAGTTCTTC. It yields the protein CASSPTGTGGGGEQFF.

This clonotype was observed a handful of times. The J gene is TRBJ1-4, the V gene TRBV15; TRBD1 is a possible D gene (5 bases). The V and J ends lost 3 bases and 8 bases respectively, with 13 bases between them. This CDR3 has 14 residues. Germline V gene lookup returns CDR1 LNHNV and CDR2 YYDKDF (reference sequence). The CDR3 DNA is TGTGCCACCAGCAGGAGCGGGGGATGGGAAAAACTGTTTTTT. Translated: CATSRSGGWEKLFF. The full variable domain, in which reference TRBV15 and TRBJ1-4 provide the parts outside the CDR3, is DAMVIQNPRYQVTQFGKPVTLSCSQTLNHNVMYWYQQKSSQAPKLLFHYYDKDFNNEADTPDNFQSRRPNTSFCFLDIRSPGLGDTAMYLCATSRSGGWEKLFFGSGTQLSVL.

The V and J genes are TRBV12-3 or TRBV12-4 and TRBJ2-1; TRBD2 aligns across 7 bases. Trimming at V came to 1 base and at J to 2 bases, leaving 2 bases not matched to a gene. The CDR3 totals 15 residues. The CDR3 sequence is CASSLEGTTYNEQFF. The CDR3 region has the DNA TGTGCCAGCAGTTTAGAGGGGACTACCTACAATGAGCAGTTCTTC.

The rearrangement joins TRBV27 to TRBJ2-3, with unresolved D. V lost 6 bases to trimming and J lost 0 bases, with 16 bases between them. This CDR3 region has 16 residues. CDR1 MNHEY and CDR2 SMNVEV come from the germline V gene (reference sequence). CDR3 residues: CASSLRRLSSTDTQYF. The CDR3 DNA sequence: TGTGCCAGCAGCCTGCGACGACTGTCTAGCACAGATACGCAGTATTTT.

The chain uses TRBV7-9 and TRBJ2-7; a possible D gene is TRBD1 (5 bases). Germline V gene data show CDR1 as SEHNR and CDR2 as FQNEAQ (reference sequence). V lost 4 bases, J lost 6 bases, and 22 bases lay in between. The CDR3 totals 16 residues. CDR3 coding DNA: TGTGCCAGCAGCTCGACCACAGGCGGCCTTATTGGCGAGCAGTACTTC. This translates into CASSSTTGGLIGEQYF.

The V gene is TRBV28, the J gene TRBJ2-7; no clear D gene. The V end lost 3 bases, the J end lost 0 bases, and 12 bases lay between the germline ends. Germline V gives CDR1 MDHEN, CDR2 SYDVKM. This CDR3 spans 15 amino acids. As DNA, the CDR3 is TGTGCCAGCAGTTTCGGCCGGCACGTCTCCTACGAGCAGTACTTC. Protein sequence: CASSFGRHVSYEQYF.

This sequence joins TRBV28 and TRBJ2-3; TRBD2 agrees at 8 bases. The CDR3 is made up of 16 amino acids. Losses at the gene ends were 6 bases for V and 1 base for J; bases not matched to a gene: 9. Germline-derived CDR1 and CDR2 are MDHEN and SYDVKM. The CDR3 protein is CASSGGGLAGTDTQYF. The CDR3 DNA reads TGTGCCAGCAGCGGGGGGGGGCTAGCGGGCACAGATACGCAGTATTTT. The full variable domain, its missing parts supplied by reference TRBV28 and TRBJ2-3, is DVKVTQSSRYLVKRTGEKVFLECVQDMDHENMFWYRQDPGLGLRLIYFSYDVKMKEKGDIPEGYSVSREKKERFSLILESASTNQTSMYLCASSGGGLAGTDTQYFGPGTRLTVL.

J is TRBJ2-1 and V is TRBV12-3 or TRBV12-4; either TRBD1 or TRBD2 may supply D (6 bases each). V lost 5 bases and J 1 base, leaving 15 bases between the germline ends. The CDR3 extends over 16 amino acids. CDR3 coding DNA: TGTGCCAGCAGTCCCGGGGGCGGTTTTTCCTACAATGAGCAGTTCTTC. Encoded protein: CASSPGGGFSYNEQFF.

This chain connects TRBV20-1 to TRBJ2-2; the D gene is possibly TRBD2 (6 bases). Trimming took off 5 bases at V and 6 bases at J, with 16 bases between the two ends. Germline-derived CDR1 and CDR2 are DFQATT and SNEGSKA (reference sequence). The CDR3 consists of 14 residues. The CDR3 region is CSALKGGKAGELFF. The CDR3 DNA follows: TGCAGTGCTCTTAAAGGCGGGAAGGCCGGGGAGCTGTTTTTT.

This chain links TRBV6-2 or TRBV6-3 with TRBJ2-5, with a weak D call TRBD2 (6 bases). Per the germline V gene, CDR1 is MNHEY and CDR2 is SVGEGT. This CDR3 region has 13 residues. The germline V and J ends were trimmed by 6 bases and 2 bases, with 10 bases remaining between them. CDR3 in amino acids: CASREGVQETQYF. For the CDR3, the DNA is TGTGCCAGCAGGGAGGGAGTTCAAGAGACCCAGTACTTC.

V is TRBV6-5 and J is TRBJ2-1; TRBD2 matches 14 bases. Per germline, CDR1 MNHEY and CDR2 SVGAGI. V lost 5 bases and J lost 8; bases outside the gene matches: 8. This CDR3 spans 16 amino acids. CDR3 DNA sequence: TGTGCCAGCAGTCCTTGGACTAGCGGGAGGAGCCATGAGCAGTTCTTC. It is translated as CASSPWTSGRSHEQFF.

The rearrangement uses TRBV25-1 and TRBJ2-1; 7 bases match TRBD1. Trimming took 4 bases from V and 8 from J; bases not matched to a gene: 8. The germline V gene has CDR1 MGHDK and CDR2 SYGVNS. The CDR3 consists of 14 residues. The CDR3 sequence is CASSVRQGADEQFF. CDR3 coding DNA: TGTGCCAGCAGTGTTAGACAGGGCGCGGATGAGCAGTTCTTC.

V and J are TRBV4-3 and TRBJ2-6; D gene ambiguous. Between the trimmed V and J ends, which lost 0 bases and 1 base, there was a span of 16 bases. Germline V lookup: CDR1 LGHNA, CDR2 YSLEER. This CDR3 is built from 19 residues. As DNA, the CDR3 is TGCGCCAGCAGCCAAGATCGACCCAGTCGGGCTTCTGGGGCCAACGTCCTGACTTTC. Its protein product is CASSQDRPSRASGANVLTF.

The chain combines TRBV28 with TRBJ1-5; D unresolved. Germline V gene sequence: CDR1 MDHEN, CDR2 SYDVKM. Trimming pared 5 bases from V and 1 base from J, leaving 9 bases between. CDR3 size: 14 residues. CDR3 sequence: CASSPLLSNQPQHF. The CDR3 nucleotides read TGTGCCAGCAGTCCCCTCCTGAGCAATCAGCCCCAGCATTTT.

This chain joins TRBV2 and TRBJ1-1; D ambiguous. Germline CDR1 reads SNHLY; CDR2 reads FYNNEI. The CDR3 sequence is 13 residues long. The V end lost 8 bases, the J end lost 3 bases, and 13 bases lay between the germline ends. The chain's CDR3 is CASRVEEDTEAFF. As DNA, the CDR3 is TGTGCCAGCCGGGTTGAGGAGGACACTGAAGCTTTCTTT.

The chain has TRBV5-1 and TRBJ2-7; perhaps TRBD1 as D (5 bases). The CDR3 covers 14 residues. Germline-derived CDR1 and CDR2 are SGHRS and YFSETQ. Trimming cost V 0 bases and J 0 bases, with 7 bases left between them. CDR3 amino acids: CASSLGQYSYEQYF. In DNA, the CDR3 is TGCGCCAGCAGCTTGGGACAGTACTCCTACGAGCAGTACTTC.

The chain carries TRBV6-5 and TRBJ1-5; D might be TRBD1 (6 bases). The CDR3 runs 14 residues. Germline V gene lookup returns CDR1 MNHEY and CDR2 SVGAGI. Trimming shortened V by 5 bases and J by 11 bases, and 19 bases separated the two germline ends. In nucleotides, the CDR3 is TGTGCCAGCAGTCACCAGGCGGGGGCCCCGGCCCAGCATTTT. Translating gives CASSHQAGAPAQHF.

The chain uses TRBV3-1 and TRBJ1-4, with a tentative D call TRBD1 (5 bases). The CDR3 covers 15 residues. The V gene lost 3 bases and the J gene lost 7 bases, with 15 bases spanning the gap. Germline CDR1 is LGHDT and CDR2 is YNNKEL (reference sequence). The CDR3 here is CASSQGSMGREKLFF. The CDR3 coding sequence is TGTGCCAGCAGCCAGGGGTCGATGGGGCGTGAAAAACTGTTTTTT.

The CDR3 is CAISEYQGTEAFF. CDR3 in DNA: TGTGCCATCAGTGAGTATCAGGGGACTGAAGCTTTCTTT. This sequence joins TRBV10-3 and TRBJ1-1, with TRBD1 as a possible D gene (6 bases). The germline V gene encodes CDR1 ENHRY and CDR2 SYGVKD. The CDR3 runs to 13 residues. V was trimmed by 1 base and J by 5 bases, leaving 8 bases between them.

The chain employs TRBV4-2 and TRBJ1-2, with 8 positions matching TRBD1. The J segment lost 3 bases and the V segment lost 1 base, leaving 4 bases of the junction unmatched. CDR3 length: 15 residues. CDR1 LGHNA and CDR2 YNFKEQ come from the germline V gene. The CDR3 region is CASSQGTGGDYGYTF. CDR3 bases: TGTGCCAGCAGCCAAGGCACAGGGGGGGACTATGGCTACACCTTC.

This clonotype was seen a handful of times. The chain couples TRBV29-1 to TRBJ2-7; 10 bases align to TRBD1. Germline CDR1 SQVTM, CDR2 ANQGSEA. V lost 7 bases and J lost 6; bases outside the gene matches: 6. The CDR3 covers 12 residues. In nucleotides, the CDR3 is TGCAGCGCCTACGGACAGGGGGTCGAGCAGTACTTC. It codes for CSAYGQGVEQYF.

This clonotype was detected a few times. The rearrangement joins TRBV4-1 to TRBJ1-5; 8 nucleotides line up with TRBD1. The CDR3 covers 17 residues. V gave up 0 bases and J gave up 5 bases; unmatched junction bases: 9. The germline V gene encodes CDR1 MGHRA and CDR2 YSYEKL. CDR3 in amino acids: CASSQDSWQGAYQPQHF. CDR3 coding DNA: TGCGCCAGCAGCCAAGATAGTTGGCAGGGGGCGTATCAGCCCCAGCATTTT.

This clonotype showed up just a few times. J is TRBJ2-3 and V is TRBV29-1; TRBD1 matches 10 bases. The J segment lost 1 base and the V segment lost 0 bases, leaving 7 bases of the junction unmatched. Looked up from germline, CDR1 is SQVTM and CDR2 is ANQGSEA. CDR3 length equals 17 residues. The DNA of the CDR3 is TGCAGCGTTGAAGATCCGGGACAGGGGAGTCGCACAGATACGCAGTATTTT. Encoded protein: CSVEDPGQGSRTDTQYF.